This entry features one TCR beta chain sequence. Time point given: newly diagnosed GD, antithyroid drugs for less than 3 months. RNA isolated from PBMCs was used to make the TCR library. Through Arm-PCR of CDR3 regions and iRepertoire HTBI primers, TCR beta libraries were built. TCRdb reprocessed the multiplex PCR reads via MiXCR and lists one record per CDR3 protein. The data contain about 200,000 distinct CDR3 sequences, roughly 19% of them seen just once; the ten biggest clones take up approximately 12%. This specimen comes from a study of regulatory T cells in long-lasting Graves disease. Trimming removed 0 bases from V and 0 bases from J; junction bases left unmatched: 11. Looked up from germline, CDR1 is MGHRA and CDR2 is YSYEKL. The CDR3 is made up of 19 amino acids. Separately, the same data were catalogued under a study of T cells in Graves' hyperthyroidism and ophthalmopathy. That paper states: With the HTBI primer set, the TCR CDR3 went through a first round of RT-PCR.

The clonotype comes from a young woman with Graves disease. The V call is TRBV4-1, the J call TRBJ2-7; 10 positions agree with TRBD2. Sample: peripheral blood mononuclear cells (PBMCs), taken at new diagnosis, from a patient treated with antithyroid drugs. The CDR3 loop reads CASSQEHVLGLASSYEQYF. The CDR3 DNA follows: TGCGCCAGCAGCCAAGAGCACGTATTGGGACTAGCGAGCTCCTACGAGCAGTACTTC.